These T cell receptor beta chains were read from a single sample in a study of T-cell memory formation after mild COVID-19. MiXCR, applied by TCRdb to the 5' RACE reads, yields one record per CDR3 protein. The sample contains about 430,000 distinct CDR3 sequences, 24% of which appear only once. Material: PBMCs or a T cell subset sorted from them (not recorded which). The receptors were sampled from an adult woman who had mild COVID-19 (a few samples of this study predate the infection). Cell type and time point are not known. Each CDR3 is given with its conserved first and last residue. D genes are given only for firm matches. Not every row has a clone size; where given, it reads once, few, many or a size class.

>13|TRBV14|NA|NA|TRBJ1-1
CASSHRRNTEAFF
TGTGCCAGCAGCCACAGGCGGAACACTGAAGCTTTCTTT
>16|TRBV5-1|few|TRBD1|TRBJ1-1
CASSFDRAGANTEAFF
TGCGCCAGCAGCTTCGACAGGGCAGGGGCGAACACTGAAGCTTTCTTT
>14|TRBV6-2/TRBV6-3|NA|NA|TRBJ2-5
CASSRAWYQETQYF
TGTGCCAGCAGCCGCGCGTGGTACCAAGAGACCCAGTACTTC
>16|TRBV18|few|NA|TRBJ2-1
CASSPGRGTLYNEQFF
TGTGCCAGCTCGCCGGGGCGGGGAACCCTATACAATGAGCAGTTCTTC
>14|TRBV27|NA|NA|TRBJ1-2
CASSLYPDSTGYTF
TGTGCCAGCAGTTTATACCCCGACAGCACTGGCTACACCTTC
>15|TRBV7-9|NA|TRBD2|TRBJ2-1
CASSLREGVYNEQFF
TGTGCCAGCAGCTTGCGGGAGGGCGTCTACAATGAGCAGTTCTTC
>16|TRBV6-2/TRBV6-3|NA|NA|TRBJ2-2
CASSYIRGQGAGELFF
TGTGCCAGCAGTTACATCAGGGGCCAAGGGGCCGGGGAGCTGTTTTTT
>13|TRBV7-8|few|NA|TRBJ2-1
CASSSRTLNEQFF
TGTGCCAGCAGCTCCCGGACGTTGAATGAGCAGTTCTTC
>14|TRBV12-3/TRBV12-4|few|NA|TRBJ1-1
CASSLTGRGTEAFF
TGTGCCAGCAGTTTAACAGGGCGAGGCACTGAAGCTTTCTTT
>14|TRBV18|NA|NA|TRBJ1-1
CASSGNRVDTEAFF
TGTGCCAGCTCAGGGAACAGGGTTGACACTGAAGCTTTCTTT
>14|TRBV20-1|few|NA|TRBJ2-7
CSARDLTSSYEQYF
TGCAGTGCTAGAGATCTCACTAGTTCCTACGAGCAGTACTTC
>14|TRBV30|few|NA|TRBJ2-1
CAWSPLAYYNEQFF
TGTGCCTGGAGTCCCTTAGCCTACTACAATGAGCAGTTCTTC
>15|TRBV9|many|NA|TRBJ2-1
CASSVEGGQANEQFF
TGTGCCAGCAGCGTAGAAGGGGGGCAAGCGAATGAGCAGTTCTTC
>16|TRBV4-3|NA|NA|TRBJ2-1
CASSQDGRGSYNEQFF
TGCGCCAGCAGCCAAGATGGCAGGGGCTCCTACAATGAGCAGTTCTTC
>17|TRBV25-1|NA|TRBD1|TRBJ2-4
CASSESGTGLAKNIQYF
TGTGCCAGCAGTGAGTCCGGGACAGGGCTAGCCAAAAACATTCAGTACTTC
>14|TRBV28|few|NA|TRBJ2-7
CASSLVGVPYEQYF
TGTGCCAGCAGTTTAGTTGGAGTACCCTACGAGCAGTACTTC
>16|TRBV30|NA|NA|TRBJ1-6
CAWSRGGFVDNSPLHF
TGTGCCTGGTCGCGAGGGGGGTTCGTCGATAATTCACCCCTCCACTTT
>14|TRBV29-1|few|NA|TRBJ2-2
CSVPEYSGTGELFF
TGCAGCGTCCCGGAGTATTCTGGGACCGGGGAGCTGTTTTTT
>16|TRBV27|few|NA|TRBJ1-1
CASRPDSRGINTEAFF
TGTGCCAGCAGGCCGGACTCTCGGGGAATAAACACTGAAGCTTTCTTT
>16|TRBV5-1|few|TRBD1|TRBJ2-7
CASSSRDSYLSYEQYF
TGCGCCAGCAGCAGCCGGGACAGCTATCTTTCCTACGAGCAGTACTTC
>16|TRBV20-1|few|TRBD2|TRBJ2-7
CSAGTSGSPRPYEQYF
TGCAGTGCAGGGACTAGCGGGAGCCCCCGTCCCTACGAGCAGTACTTC
>15|TRBV5-1|many|NA|TRBJ1-4
CASSLLGQPVEKLFF
TGCGCCAGCAGCTTGCTTGGACAGCCAGTTGAAAAACTGTTTTTT
>15|TRBV5-1|few|NA|TRBJ1-1
CASSPGQEMNTEAFF
TGCGCCAGCAGCCCCGGCCAGGAGATGAACACTGAAGCTTTCTTT
>15|TRBV27|few|NA|TRBJ2-3
CASSLLGGTTDTQYF
TGTGCCAGCAGTTTACTGGGTGGGACCACAGATACGCAGTATTTT
>15|TRBV11-2|few|NA|TRBJ2-1
CASSPDLGHYNEQFF
TGTGCCAGCAGCCCCGACCTGGGCCATTACAATGAGCAGTTCTTC
>13|TRBV12-3/TRBV12-4|few|NA|TRBJ2-2
CASSLRSTGSLFF
TGTGCCAGCAGTTTAAGGTCAACAGGGTCGCTGTTTTTT
>14|TRBV20-1|NA|TRBD1|TRBJ1-2
CSATGTGLFYGYTF
TGCAGTGCTACCGGGACAGGGTTGTTCTATGGCTACACCTTC
>15|TRBV5-1|NA|NA|TRBJ1-6
CASSLEFGADSPLHF
TGCGCCAGCAGCTTGGAATTCGGAGCGGATTCACCCCTCCACTTT
>14|TRBV7-3|few|NA|TRBJ2-2
CASRSGVRTGELFF
TGTGCCAGCAGGTCAGGGGTACGGACCGGGGAGCTGTTTTTT
>13|TRBV18|NA|NA|TRBJ2-7
CASSPGHLYEQYF
TGTGCCAGCTCACCGGGACACCTCTACGAGCAGTACTTC
>14|TRBV5-1|few|NA|TRBJ2-6
CASSLGTGANVLTF
TGCGCCAGCAGCTTGGGAACCGGGGCCAACGTCCTGACTTTC
>14|TRBV5-6|few|TRBD2|TRBJ2-1
CASSPGLAGYEQFF
TGTGCCAGCAGCCCGGGACTAGCGGGGTATGAGCAGTTCTTC
>14|TRBV18|NA|NA|TRBJ1-2
CASVGTQSNYGYTF
TGTGCCAGCGTCGGGACACAATCTAACTATGGCTACACCTTC
>16|TRBV11-3|NA|TRBD2|TRBJ2-7
CASSYGRLAGPGEQYF
TGTGCCAGCAGCTACGGAAGGCTAGCGGGACCGGGAGAGCAGTACTTC
>15|TRBV5-1|NA|NA|TRBJ1-3
CASSLDVNSGNTIYF
TGCGCCAGCAGCTTAGACGTTAATTCGGGAAACACCATATATTTT
>12|TRBV12-3/TRBV12-4|NA|NA|TRBJ1-2
CASTTGREGYTF
TGTGCCAGCACCACAGGTCGGGAAGGCTACACCTTC
>16|TRBV7-9|NA|TRBD2|TRBJ2-7
CASSARLAGSSYEQYF
TGTGCCAGCAGCGCGAGATTAGCGGGGTCCTCCTACGAGCAGTACTTC